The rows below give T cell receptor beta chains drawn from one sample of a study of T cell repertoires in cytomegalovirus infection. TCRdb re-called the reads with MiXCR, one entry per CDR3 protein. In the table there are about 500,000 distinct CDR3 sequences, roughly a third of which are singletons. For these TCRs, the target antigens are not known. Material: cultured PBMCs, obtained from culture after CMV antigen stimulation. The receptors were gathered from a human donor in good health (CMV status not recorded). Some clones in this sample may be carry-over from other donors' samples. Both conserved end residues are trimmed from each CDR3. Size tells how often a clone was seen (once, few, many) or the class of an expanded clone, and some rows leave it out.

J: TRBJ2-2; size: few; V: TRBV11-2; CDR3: ASSPEGGVTGELF
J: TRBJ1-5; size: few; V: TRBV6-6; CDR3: ASRRGRDYSNQPQH
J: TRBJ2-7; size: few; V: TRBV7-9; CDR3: ASSFGKAAKSYEQY
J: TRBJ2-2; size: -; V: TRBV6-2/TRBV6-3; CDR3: ASSYRLATYTGELF
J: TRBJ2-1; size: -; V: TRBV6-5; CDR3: ASSPTASRPDEQF
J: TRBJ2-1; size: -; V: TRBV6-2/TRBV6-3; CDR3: ASSPGGARSSNEQF
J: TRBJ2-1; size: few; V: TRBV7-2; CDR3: ASSQLVGGPDEQF
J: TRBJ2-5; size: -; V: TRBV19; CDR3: ASSSLPPAQETQY
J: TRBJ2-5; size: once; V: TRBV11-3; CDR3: ASSLNLGTQY
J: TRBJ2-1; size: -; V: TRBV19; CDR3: ASRRTGGPYNEQF
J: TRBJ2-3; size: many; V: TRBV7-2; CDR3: ASPPSWLDRSTDTQY